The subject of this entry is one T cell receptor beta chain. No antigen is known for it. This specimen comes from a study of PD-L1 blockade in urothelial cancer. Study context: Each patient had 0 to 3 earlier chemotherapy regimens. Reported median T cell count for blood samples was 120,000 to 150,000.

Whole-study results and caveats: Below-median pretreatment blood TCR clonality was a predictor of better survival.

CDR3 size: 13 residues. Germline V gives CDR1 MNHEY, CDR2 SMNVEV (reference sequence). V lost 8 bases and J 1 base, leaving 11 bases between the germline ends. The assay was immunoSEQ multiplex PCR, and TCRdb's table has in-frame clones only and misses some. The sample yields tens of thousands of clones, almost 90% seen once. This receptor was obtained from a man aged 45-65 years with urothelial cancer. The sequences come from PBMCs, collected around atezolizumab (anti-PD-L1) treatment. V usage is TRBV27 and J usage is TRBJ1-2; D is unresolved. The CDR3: CASGEGFNYGYTF. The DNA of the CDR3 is TGTGCCAGCGGAGAAGGATTTAACTATGGCTACACCTTC.